The rows below give T cell receptor beta chains drawn from one sample of a study of cytomegalovirus exposure and HLA in healthy donors. Profiled with immunoSEQ multiplex PCR; TCRdb holds only in-frame clones, not every one. The sample contains 200,000 to 250,000 clones, almost 70% of which appear only once. The specimen sequenced was PBMCs. The receptors derive from a man between 35 and 55 years old in good health and CMV-seropositive. The CDR3 runs from the conserved cysteine through the conserved F or W.

v_call: TRBV4-2; cdr3_aa: CASSQGLVSGEQYF
v_call: TRBV2; cdr3_aa: CASSPDSSYEQYF
v_call: TRBV6-6; cdr3_aa: CASIQTGAWGEQYF
v_call: TRBV4-1; cdr3_aa: CASSIAERTDTQYF
v_call: TRBV28; cdr3_aa: CASSSQGGGTEAFF
v_call: TRBV10-2; cdr3_aa: CASSEGVTEAFF
v_call: TRBV11-2; cdr3_aa: CASSLASSFSYEQYF
v_call: TRBV4-2; cdr3_aa: CASSQESGRGPEQFF
v_call: TRBV4-1; cdr3_aa: CASSQAGVREKLFF
v_call: TRBV15; cdr3_aa: CATSRWPATNEKLFF
v_call: TRBV6-1; cdr3_aa: CASSASPGSGELFF
v_call: TRBV18; cdr3_aa: CASSPPRTGSYEQYF
v_call: TRBV6-1; cdr3_aa: CASSPRGAVDEQYF
v_call: TRBV7-2; cdr3_aa: CASSPDKSSYNSPLHF
v_call: TRBV5-1; cdr3_aa: CASSLGTGGYEQYF
v_call: TRBV9; cdr3_aa: CASRGVLNEQFF
v_call: TRBV19; cdr3_aa: CASRRTSGAFDEQFF
v_call: TRBV6-1; cdr3_aa: CASRASVNQPQHF
v_call: TRBV2; cdr3_aa: CASTELGGFSYEQYF
v_call: TRBV2; cdr3_aa: CASSQGPETQYF
v_call: TRBV27; cdr3_aa: CASSPRVLSSYEQYF
v_call: TRBV4-1; cdr3_aa: CASSSGGFTEKLFF
v_call: TRBV9; cdr3_aa: CASSRDSSYEQYF
v_call: TRBV5-6; cdr3_aa: CASSFDRVPGNTIYF
v_call: TRBV2; cdr3_aa: CASSAIGLAGGETQYF
v_call: TRBV2; cdr3_aa: CASSWGQGAGDTQYF
v_call: TRBV7-9; cdr3_aa: CASSSTGTAQFF
v_call: TRBV13; cdr3_aa: CASSTSGAHGYTF
v_call: TRBV25-1; cdr3_aa: CASSFQGRDTEAFF
v_call: TRBV5-6; cdr3_aa: CASSLTANTEAFF
v_call: TRBV7-2; cdr3_aa: CASSPGTGSFYEQYF
v_call: TRBV9; cdr3_aa: CASSVGRDKPGNTIYF
v_call: TRBV10-1; cdr3_aa: CASSESGQSYEQYF
v_call: TRBV9; cdr3_aa: CASSPIGRGGNTIYF
v_call: TRBV19; cdr3_aa: CASSAREGGLAEAFF
v_call: TRBV6-1; cdr3_aa: CASSVAGNSYGYTF
v_call: TRBV18; cdr3_aa: CASSPWGDYNEQFF
v_call: TRBV2; cdr3_aa: CASSGTGRGSPLHF
v_call: TRBV5-1; cdr3_aa: CASTGGGRLTTNTGELFF
v_call: TRBV6-1; cdr3_aa: CASSEAYYSGQGIPYEQYF
v_call: TRBV5-6; cdr3_aa: CASSLGAGELFF